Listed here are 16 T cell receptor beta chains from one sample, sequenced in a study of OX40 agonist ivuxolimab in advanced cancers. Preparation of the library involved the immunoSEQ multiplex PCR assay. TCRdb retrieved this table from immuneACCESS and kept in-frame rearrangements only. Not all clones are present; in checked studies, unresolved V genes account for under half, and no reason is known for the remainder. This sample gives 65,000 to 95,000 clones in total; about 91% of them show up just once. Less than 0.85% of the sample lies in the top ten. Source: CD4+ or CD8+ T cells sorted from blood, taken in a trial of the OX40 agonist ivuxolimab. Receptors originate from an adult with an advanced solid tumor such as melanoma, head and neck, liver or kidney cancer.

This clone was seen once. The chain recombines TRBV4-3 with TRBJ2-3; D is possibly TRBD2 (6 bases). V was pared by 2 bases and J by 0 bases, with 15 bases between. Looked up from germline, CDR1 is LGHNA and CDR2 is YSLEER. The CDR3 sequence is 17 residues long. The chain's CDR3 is CASSQRGMGRSTDTQYF. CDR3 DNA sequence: TGCGCCAGCAGCCAACGGGGGATGGGGCGGAGCACAGATACGCAGTATTTT.

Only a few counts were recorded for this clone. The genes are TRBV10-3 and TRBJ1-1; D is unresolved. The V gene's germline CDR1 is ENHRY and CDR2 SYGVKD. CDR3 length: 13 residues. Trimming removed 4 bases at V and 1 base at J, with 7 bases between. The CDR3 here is CAISGAGNTEAFF. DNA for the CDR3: TGTGCCATCAGTGGAGCAGGGAACACTGAAGCTTTCTTT.

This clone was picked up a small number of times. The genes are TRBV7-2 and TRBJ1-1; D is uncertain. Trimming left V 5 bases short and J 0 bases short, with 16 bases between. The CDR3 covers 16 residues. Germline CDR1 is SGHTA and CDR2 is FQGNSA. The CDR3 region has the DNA TGTGCCAGCAGCGTCCCCCCTGGCTCTTTGAACACTGAAGCTTTCTTT. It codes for CASSVPPGSLNTEAFF.

CDR3 DNA sequence: TGTGCCAGCAGTTATGGTTACGGGATTCGCTCCTACGAGCAGTACTTC. It encodes CASSYGYGIRSYEQYF. This chain links TRBV6-5 with TRBJ2-7; D is possibly TRBD2 (5 bases). Trimming took off 3 bases at V and 0 bases at J, with 15 bases between the two ends. This CDR3 comprises 16 residues. Germline values: CDR1 MNHEY, CDR2 SVGAGI.

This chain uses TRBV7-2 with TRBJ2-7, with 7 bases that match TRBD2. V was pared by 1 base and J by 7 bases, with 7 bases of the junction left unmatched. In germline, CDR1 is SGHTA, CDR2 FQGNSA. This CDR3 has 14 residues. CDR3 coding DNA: TGTGCCAGCAGCTTAGGTGGGAGGGCCTGGGAGCAGTACTTC. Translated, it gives CASSLGGRAWEQYF.

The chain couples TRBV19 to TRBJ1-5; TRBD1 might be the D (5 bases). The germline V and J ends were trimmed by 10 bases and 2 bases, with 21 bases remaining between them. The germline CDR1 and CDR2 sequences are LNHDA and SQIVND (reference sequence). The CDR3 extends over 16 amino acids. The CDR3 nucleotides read TGTGCCACCCGGAAACAGGCCCCCCAAGGCAATCAGCCCCAGCATTTT. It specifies CATRKQAPQGNQPQHF.

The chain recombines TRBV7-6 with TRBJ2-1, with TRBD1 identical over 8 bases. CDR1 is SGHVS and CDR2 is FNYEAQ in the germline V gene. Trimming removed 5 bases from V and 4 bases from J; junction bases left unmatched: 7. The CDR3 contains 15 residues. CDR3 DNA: TGTGCCAGCAGCACGACAGGGGATGGTTACAATGAGCAGTTCTTC. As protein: CASSTTGDGYNEQFF.

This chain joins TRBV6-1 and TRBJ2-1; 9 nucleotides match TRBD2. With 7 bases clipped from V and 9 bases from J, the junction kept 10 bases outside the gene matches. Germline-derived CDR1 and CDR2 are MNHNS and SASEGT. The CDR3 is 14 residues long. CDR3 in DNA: TGTGCCAGCAATCCGTTACTAGCGGGTTTTGAGCAGTTCTTC. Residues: CASNPLLAGFEQFF.

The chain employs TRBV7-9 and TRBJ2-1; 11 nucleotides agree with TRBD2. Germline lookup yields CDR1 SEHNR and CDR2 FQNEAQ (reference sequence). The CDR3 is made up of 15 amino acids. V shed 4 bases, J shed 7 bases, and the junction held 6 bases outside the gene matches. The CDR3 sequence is CASSSRLAGHNEQFF. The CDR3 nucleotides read TGTGCCAGCAGCTCGCGACTAGCGGGACATAATGAGCAGTTCTTC.

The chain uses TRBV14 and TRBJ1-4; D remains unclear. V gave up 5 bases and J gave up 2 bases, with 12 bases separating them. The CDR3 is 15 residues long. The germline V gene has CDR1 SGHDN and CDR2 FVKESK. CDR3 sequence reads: CASSLAGVTNEKLFF. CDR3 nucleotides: TGTGCCAGCAGCTTAGCCGGGGTCACTAATGAAAAACTGTTTTTT.

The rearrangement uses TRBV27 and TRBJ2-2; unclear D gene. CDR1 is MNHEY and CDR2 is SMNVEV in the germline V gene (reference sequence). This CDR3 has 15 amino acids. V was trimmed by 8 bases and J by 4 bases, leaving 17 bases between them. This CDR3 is CASQRQALGTGELFF. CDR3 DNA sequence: TGTGCCAGCCAAAGGCAGGCATTAGGCACCGGGGAGCTGTTTTTT.

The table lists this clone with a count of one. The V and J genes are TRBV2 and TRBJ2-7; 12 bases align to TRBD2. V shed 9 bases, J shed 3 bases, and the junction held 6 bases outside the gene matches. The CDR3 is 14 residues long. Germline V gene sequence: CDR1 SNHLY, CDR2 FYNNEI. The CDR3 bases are TGTGCCAGTAGGACTAGCGGGAACCTCTACGAGCAGTACTTC. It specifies CASRTSGNLYEQYF.

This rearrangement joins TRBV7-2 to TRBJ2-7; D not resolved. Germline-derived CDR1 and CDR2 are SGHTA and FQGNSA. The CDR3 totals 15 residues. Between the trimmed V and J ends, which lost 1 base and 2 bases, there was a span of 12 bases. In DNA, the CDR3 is TGTGCCAGCAGCTTAGGTGGTAGCAGAACCTACGAGCAGTACTTC. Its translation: CASSLGGSRTYEQYF.

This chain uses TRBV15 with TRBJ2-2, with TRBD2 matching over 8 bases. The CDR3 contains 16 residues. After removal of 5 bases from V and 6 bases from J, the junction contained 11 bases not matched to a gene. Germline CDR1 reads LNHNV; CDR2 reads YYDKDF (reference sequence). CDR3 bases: TGTGCCACCAGCCGACATCAGAGCGGGAGTGCCGGGGAGCTGTTTTTT. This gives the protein CATSRHQSGSAGELFF.

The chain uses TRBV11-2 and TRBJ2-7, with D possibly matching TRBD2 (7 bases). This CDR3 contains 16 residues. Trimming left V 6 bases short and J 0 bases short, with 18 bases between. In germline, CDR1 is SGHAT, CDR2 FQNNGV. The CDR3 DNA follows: TGTGCCAGCAGGGAAGGTTGGGCGGGGGCCTCCTACGAGCAGTACTTC. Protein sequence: CASREGWAGASYEQYF.

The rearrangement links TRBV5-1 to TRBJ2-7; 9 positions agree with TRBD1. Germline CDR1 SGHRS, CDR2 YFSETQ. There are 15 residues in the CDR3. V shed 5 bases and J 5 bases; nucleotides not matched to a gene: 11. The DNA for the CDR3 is TGCGCCAGCAGACCTGGGGGACAGGGAGGAAACGAGCAGTACTTC. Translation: CASRPGGQGGNEQYF.